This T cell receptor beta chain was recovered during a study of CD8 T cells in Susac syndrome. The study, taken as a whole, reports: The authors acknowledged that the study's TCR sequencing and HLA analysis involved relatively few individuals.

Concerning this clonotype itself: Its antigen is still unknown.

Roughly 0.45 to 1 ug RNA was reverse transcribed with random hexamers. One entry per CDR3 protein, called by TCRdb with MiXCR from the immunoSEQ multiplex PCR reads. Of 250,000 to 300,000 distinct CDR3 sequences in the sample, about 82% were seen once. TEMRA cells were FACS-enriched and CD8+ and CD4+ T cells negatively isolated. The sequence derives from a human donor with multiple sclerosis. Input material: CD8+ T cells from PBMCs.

The CDR3 region is CSVTRLGGGMNTEAFF. Here the CDR3 DNA reads TGCAGTGTTACTAGGTTAGGGGGCGGAATGAACACTGAAGCTTTCTTT. This chain connects TRBV20-1 to TRBJ1-1, with 7 bases identical to TRBD1. Germline CDR1 reads DFQATT; CDR2 reads SNEGSKA (reference sequence). This CDR3 is built from 16 residues. V was clipped by 7 bases and J by 0 bases; unmatched bases: 14.